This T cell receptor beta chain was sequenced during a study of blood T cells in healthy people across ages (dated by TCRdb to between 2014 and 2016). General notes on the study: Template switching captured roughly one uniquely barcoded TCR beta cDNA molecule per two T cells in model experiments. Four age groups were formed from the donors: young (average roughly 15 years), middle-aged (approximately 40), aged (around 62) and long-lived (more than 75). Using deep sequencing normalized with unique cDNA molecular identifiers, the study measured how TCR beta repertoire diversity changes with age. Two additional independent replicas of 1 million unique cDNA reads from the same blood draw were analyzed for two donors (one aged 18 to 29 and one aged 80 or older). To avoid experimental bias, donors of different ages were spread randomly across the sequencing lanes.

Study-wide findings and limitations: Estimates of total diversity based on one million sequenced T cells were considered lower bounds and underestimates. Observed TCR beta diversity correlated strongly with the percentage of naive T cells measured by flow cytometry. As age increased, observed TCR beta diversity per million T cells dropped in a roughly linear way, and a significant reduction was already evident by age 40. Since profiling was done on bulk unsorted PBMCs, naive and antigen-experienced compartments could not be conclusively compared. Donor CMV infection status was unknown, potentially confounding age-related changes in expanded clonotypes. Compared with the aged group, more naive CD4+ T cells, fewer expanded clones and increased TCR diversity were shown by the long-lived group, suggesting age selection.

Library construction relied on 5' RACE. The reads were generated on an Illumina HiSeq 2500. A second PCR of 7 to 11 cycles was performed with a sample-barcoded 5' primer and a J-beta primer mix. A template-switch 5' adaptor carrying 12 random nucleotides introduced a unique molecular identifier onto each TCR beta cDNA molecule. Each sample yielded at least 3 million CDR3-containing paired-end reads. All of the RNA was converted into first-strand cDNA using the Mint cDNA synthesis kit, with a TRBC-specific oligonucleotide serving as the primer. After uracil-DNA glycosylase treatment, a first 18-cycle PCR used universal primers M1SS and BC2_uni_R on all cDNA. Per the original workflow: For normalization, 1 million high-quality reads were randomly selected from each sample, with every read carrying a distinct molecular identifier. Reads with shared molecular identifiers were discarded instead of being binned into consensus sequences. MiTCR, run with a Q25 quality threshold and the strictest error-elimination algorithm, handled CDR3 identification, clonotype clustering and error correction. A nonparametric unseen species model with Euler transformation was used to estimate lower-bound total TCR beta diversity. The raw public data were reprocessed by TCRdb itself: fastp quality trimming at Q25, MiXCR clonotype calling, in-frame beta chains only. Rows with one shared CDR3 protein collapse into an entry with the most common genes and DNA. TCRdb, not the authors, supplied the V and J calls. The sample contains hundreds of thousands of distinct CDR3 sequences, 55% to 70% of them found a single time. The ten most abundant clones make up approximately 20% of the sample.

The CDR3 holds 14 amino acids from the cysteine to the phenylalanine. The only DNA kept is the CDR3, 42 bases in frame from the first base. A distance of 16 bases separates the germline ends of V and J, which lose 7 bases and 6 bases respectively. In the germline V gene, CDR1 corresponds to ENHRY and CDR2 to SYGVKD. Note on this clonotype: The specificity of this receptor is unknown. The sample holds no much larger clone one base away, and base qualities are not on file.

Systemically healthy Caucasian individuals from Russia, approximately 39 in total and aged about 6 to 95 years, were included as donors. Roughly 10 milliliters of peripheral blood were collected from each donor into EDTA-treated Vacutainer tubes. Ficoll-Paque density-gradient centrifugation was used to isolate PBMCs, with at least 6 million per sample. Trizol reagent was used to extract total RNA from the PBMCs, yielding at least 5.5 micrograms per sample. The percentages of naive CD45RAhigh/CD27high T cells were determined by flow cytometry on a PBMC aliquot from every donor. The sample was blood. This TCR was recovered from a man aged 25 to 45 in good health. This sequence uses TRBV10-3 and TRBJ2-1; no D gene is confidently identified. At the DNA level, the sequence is TGTGCCATCAACTCCCAGACGACTGTCAATGAGCAGTTCTTC. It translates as CAINSQTTVNEQFF.